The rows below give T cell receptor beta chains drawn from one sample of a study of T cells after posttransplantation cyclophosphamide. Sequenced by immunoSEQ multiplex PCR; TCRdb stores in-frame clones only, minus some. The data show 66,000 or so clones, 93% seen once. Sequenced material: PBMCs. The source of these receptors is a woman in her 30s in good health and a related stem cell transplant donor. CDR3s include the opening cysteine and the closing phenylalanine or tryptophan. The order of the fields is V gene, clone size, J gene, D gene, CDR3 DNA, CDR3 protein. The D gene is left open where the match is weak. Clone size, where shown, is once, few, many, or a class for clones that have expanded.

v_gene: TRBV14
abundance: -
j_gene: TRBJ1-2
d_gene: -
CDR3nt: TGTGCCAGCAGTCCAACGGGGCAGTACTATGGCTACACCTTC
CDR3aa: CASSPTGQYYGYTF

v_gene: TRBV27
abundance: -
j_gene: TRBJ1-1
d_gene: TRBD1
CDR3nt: TGTGCCAGCAGTTACAGGGGGCTCGGGAACACTGAAGCTTTCTTT
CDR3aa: CASSYRGLGNTEAFF

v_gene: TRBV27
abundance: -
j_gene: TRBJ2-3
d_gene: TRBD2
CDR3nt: TGTGCCAGCAGTTTATGGCGGGGGGTTAGCACAGATACGCAGTATTTT
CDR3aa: CASSLWRGVSTDTQYF

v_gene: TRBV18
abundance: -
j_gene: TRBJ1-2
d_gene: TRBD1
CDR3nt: TGTGCCAGCTCACCATCCCGACAGGGGCACTATGGCTACACCTTC
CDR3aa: CASSPSRQGHYGYTF

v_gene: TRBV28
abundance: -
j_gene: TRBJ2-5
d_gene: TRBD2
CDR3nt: TGTGCCAGCAGCCAATCCCGGGGGGGGCGGGAGACCCAGTACTTC
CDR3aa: CASSQSRGGRETQYF

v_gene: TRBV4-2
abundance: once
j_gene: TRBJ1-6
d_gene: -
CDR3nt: TGTGCCAGCAGCCAAGATTTTGGTTCACCCCTCCACTTT
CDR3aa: CASSQDFGSPLHF

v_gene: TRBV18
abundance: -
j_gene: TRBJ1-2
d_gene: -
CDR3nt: TGTGCCAGCTCATCGACAGACTCGCGGGGCTACACCTTC
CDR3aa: CASSSTDSRGYTF

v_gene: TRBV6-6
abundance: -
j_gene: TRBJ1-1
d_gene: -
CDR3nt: TGTGCCAGCAGTTTCCGCAGAGCCGGGGGCACTGAAGCTTTCTTT
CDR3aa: CASSFRRAGGTEAFF

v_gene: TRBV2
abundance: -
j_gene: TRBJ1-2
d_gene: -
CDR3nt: TGTGCCATCCCACCCCTCGGGCTCTATGGCTACACCTTC
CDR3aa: CAIPPLGLYGYTF

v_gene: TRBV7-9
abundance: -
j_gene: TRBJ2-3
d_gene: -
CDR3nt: TGTGCCAGCAGCTTGGTCGCAACTAGCACAGATACGCAGTATTTT
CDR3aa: CASSLVATSTDTQYF

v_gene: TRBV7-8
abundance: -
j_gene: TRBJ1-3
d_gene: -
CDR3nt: TGTGCCAGCAGCTTACTGGGCTCTGGAAACACCATATATTTT
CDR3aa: CASSLLGSGNTIYF

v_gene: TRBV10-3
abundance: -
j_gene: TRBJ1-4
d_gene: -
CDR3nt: TGTGCCATCAGTGACGGGCAGGGAGGTGAAAAACTGTTTTTT
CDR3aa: CAISDGQGGEKLFF

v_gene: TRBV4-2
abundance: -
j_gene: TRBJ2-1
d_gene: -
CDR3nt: TGTGCCAGCAGCCCGACGGGGCTAGGGGACAATGAGCAGTTCTTC
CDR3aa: CASSPTGLGDNEQFF

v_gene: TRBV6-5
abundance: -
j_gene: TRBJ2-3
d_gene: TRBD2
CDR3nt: TGTGCCAGCCGACGGGGCGGGGGGCCAGATACGCAGTATTTT
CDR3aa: CASRRGGGPDTQYF

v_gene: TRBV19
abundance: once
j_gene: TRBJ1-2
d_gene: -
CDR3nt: TGTGCCAGTAGTATCAGAAGTGGTAGTAAAGGCTACACCTTC
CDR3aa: CASSIRSGSKGYTF

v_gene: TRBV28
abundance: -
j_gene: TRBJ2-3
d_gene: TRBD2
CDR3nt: TGTGCCAGCAGTTTACCCGCTAGCGGGGGAGAGAACACAGATACGCAGTATTTT
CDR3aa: CASSLPASGGENTDTQYF